What follows describes a single T cell receptor beta chain. Its antigen is as yet unknown. The study drew donors from healthy Caucasian individuals in Russia aged roughly 6 to 100. The sample comes from a study of blood T cells in healthy people across ages. Study-wide results and caveats: Expanded clonotype shifts may have been confounded, as the donors had an unknown CMV status. No conclusive comparison of naive versus antigen-experienced cells was possible with unsorted PBMCs.

With a J-beta primer mix and a sample-barcoded 5' primer, a second PCR ran 7 to 11 cycles. In TCRdb, the 5' RACE reads were re-called with MiXCR into one record per CDR3 protein. This sample has approximately 940,000 distinct CDR3 sequences, with around 48% found just once. The source is a man aged 30-40 years in good health. The source material was blood.

CDR3 region: CASSQVPVGGNEQYF. CDR3 DNA: TGTGCCAGCAGCCAAGTTCCGGTCGGGGGGAACGAGCAGTACTTC. J is TRBJ2-4 and V is TRBV3-1, with 7 bases fitting TRBD2. TRBJ2-7 explains the end of the DNA better; the J call may be wrong. The germline CDR1 and CDR2 sequences are LGHDT and YNNKEL (reference sequence). The CDR3 contains 15 residues.